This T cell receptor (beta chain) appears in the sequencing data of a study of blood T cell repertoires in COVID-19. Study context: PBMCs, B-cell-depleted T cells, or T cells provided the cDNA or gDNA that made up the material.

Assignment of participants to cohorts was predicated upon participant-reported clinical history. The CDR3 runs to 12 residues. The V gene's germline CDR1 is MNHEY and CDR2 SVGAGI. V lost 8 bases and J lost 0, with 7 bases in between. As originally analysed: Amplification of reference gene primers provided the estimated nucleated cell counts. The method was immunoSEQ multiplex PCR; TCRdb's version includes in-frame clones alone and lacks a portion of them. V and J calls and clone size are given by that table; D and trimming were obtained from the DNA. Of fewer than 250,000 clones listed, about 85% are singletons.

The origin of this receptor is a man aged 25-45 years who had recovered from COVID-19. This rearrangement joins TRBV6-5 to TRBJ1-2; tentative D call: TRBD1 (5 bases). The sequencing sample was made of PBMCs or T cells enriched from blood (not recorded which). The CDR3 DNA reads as TGTGCCAGCGGGGCCGCTAACTATGGCTACACCTTC. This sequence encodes CASGAANYGYTF.